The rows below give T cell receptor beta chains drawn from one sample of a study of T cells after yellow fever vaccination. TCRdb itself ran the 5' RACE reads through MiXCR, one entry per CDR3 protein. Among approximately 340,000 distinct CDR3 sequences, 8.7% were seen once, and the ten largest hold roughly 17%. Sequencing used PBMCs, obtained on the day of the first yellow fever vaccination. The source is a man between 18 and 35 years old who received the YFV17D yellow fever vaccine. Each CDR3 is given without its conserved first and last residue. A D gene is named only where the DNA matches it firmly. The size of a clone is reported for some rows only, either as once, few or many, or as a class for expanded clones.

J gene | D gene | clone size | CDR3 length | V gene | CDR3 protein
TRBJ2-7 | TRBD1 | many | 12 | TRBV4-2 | ASSQGQGVYEQY
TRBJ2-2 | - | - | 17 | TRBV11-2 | ASSPLGQARISNTGELF
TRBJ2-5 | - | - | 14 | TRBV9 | ASSVGSAGRQETQY
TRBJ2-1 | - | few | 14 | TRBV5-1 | ASSVQGGIPYNEQF
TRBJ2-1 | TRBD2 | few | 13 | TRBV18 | ASSPGLVGYNEQF
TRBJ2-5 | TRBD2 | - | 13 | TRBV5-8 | ASSLVRGGAETQY
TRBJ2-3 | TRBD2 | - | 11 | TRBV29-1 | SFRLASTDTQY
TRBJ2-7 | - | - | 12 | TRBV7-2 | ASSSDETSYEQY
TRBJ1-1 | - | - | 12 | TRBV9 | ASSVVGGNTEAF
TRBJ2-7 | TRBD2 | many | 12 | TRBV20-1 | SANRVAGGYEQY
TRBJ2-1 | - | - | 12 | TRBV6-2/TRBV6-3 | ASSYLSQAIEQF
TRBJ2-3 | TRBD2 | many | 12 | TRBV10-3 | AIKSGGGADTQY
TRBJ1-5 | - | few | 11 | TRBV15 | ATRDSGTQPQH
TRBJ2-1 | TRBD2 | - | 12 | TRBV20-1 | SACTSGDYNEQF
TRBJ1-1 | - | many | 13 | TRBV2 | ASRGAGAMNTEAF
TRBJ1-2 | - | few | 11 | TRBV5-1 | ASSQEQVFGYT
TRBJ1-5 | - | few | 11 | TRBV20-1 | SARTRNGQPQH
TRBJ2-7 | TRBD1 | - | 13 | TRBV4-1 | ASSQGTGELYEQY
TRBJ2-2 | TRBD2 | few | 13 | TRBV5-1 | ASSLRAGDTGELF
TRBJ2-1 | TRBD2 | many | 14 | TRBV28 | ASSFSASGGRNEQF
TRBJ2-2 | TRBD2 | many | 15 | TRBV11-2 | ASSSPAGGANTGELF
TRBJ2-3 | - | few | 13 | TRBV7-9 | ASSLTPYSTDTQY
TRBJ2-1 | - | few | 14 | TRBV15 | ATSRAVQSSYNEQF
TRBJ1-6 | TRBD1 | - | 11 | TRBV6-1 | ASLGQGNSPLH
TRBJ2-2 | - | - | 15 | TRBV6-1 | ASSEGSGPLNTGELF
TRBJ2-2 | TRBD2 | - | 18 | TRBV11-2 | ASSPQWRGGPEGGTGELF
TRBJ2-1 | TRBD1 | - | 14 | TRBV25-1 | ASSETRGGLYNEQF
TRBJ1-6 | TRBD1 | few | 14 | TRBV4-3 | ASSQELGGRESPLH
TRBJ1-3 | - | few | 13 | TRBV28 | ASSFGGSIGNTIY
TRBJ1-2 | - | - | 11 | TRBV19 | ASLGGILYGYT
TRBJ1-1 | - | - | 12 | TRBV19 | ASSIDRRTTEAF
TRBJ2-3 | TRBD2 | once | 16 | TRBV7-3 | AFTLTSGGPGGTDTQY
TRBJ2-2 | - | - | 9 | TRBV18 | ASGSTGELF
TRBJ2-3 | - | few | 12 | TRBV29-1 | SVERGATGDTQY
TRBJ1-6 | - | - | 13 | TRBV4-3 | ASSQDRQRPPPLH
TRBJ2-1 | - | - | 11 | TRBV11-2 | ASSPGTNNEQF
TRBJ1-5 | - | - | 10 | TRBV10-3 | AISELGQPQH
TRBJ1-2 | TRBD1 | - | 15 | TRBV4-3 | ASSQDSGTGAYYGYT
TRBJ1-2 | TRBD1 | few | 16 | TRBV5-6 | ASSLFTRDSQEVFGYT
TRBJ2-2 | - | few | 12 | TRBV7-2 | ASRSIVNTGELF
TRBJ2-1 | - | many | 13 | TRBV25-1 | ASSESLVGGYEQF
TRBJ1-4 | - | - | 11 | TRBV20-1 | SAMDQMGEKLF